This T cell receptor beta chain came from a study of blood T cell repertoires in COVID-19. On the study more broadly: Italy, Spain and the United States were the sources of the convalescent and acute COVID-19 samples. The analysed material was cDNA or gDNA that came from T cells, B-cell-depleted T cells, or PBMCs.

V gave up 2 bases and J gave up 4 bases, with 11 bases separating them. The CDR3 has 14 amino acids. Germline CDR1 is SGHAT and CDR2 is FQDESV (reference sequence). Authors' data handling: The authors estimated nucleated cell counts from reference gene primer amplification. Clones were sequenced by immunoSEQ multiplex PCR, and TCRdb holds only the in-frame ones, with some missing. Clone size and the V and J calls come from that table; the DNA yielded D and trimming. The sample holds 70,000 to 100,000 clones; 85% to 90% are singletons and the top ten take around 4.7%. The sequence was obtained from a woman older than 75 with active COVID-19. The J gene is TRBJ2-5, the V gene TRBV11-1; D unclear. The sample consisted of peripheral blood. The CDR3 reads CASSLTRSPETQYF. The CDR3 coding sequence is TGTGCCAGCAGCTTAACCCGGTCCCCAGAGACCCAGTACTTC.